Listed below are T cell receptor beta chains from one sample, sequenced in a study of human T cells and chemical hapten exposure. Using its own MiXCR run on the RACE reads, TCRdb lists one record per CDR3 protein. The data show 300,000 to 400,000 distinct CDR3 sequences, about 5.1% seen once. This material consisted of whole blood, taken in connection with sensitization to the hapten diphenylcyclopropenone (DPC). These receptors were taken from a woman between 50 and 59 years old with alopecia areata. Some clones in this sample may be carry-over from other donors' samples. Both conserved end residues are part of each CDR3. A D gene is named only where the DNA matches it firmly. Clone size is shown for a subset of rows, as once, few, many or a class of expanded clone.

size	V	J	D	CDR3	DNA
few	TRBV6-6	TRBJ2-1	.	CACLPGGNYNEQFF	TGTGCCTGTCTCCCAGGGGGGAATTACAATGAGCAGTTCTTC
many	TRBV21-1	TRBJ1-3	.	CASSPRDPEAGNTIYF	TGTGCCAGCAGCCCCCGAGACCCGGAGGCTGGAAACACCATATATTTT
many	TRBV20-1	TRBJ1-1	.	CSATTGLDPPIF	TGCAGTGCTACAACAGGGTTGGATCCTCCCATATTT
.	TRBV5-1	TRBJ2-7	.	CASSVSWGNSYEQYF	TGCGCCAGCAGCGTCTCGTGGGGAAACTCCTACGAGCAGTACTTC
few	TRBV6-5	TRBJ1-4	TRBD1	CASRLQGAHEKLFF	TGTGCCAGCCGATTACAGGGGGCTCATGAAAAACTGTTTTTT
many	TRBV7-2	TRBJ2-3	.	CASSSLNGDTQYF	TGTGCCAGCAGCTCCCTTAATGGCGATACGCAGTATTTT
few	TRBV3-1	TRBJ2-2	.	CASSQAVPPYTGELFF	TGTGCCAGCAGCCAAGCGGTCCCACCGTACACCGGGGAGCTGTTTTTT
.	TRBV5-1	TRBJ2-1	.	CASSLTGSRAGAYNEQFF	TGCGCCAGCAGCTTAACAGGGAGCCGGGCGGGAGCCTACAATGAGCAGTTCTTC
.	TRBV6-5	TRBJ2-7	.	CASSGARGQKSYEQYF	TGTGCCAGCAGCGGTGCACGTGGACAGAAATCCTACGAGCAGTACTTC
few	TRBV19	TRBJ2-7	TRBD1	CASRNRGRPDEQYF	TGTGCCAGTAGGAACAGGGGGCGCCCAGACGAGCAGTACTTC
many	TRBV12-3/TRBV12-4	TRBJ2-7	TRBD2	CASSFESGGPYEQYF	TGTGCCAGCAGTTTTGAGAGCGGGGGCCCCTACGAGCAGTACTTC
few	TRBV11-2	TRBJ2-3	.	CASTSTGSRADTQYF	TGTGCCAGCACCTCGACCGGGAGCAGGGCAGATACGCAGTATTTT
many	TRBV7-8	TRBJ1-1	TRBD1	CASSPAGTGVEAFF	TGTGCCAGCAGCCCAGCCGGGACAGGGGTTGAAGCTTTCTTT
few	TRBV28	TRBJ2-3	TRBD2	CASSPASGSRTDTQYF	TGTGCCAGCAGTCCCGCTAGCGGGAGCAGGACAGATACGCAGTATTTT
many	TRBV20-1	TRBJ2-7	TRBD1	CSADRDSSYEQYF	TGCAGTGCCGACCGGGACAGCTCCTACGAGCAGTACTTC